The 15 T cell receptor beta chains in this list originate from one sample, sequenced in a study of blood T cells in healthy people across ages. The second PCR ran about 7 to 12 cycles with a sample-barcoded 5' primer and J-beta primers. TCRdb ran MiXCR on the 5' RACE reads and lists one entry per CDR3 protein. The data show approximately 1.5 million distinct CDR3 sequences, about 42% seen once. The source material was blood. These receptors were taken from a woman aged 18 to 35 in good health.

The chain has TRBV19 and TRBJ2-1; perhaps D is TRBD1 or TRBD2 (5 bases each). Trimming removed 2 bases at V and 3 bases at J, with 8 bases between. The CDR3 contains 14 residues. Looked up from germline, CDR1 is LNHDA and CDR2 is SQIVND (reference sequence). The CDR3 nucleotides are TGTGCCAGTAGTATACTGGGGGACTACAATGAGCAGTTCTTC. Amino acid sequence: CASSILGDYNEQFF.

The sample holds a few counts of this clonotype. This chain uses TRBV4-1 with TRBJ1-6; D ambiguous. The CDR3 sequence is 15 residues long. CDR1 is MGHRA and CDR2 is YSYEKL in the germline V gene. V lost 3 bases and J lost 0, with 6 bases in between. The CDR3 loop reads CASSHSSSYNSPLHF. The CDR3 DNA follows: TGCGCCAGCAGCCACAGTAGCTCCTATAATTCACCCCTCCACTTT.

The rearrangement uses TRBV6-6 and TRBJ1-1, with D maybe TRBD1 (5 bases). V was trimmed by 5 bases and J by 0 bases, leaving 13 bases between them. The CDR3 spans 15 residues. Germline values: CDR1 MNHNY, CDR2 SVGAGI (reference sequence). The CDR3 sequence: CASSRKTALNTEAFF. DNA of the CDR3: TGTGCCAGCAGTCGGAAGACAGCCTTGAACACTGAAGCTTTCTTT.

The genes are TRBV7-9 and TRBJ2-1; 10 bases agree with TRBD2. CDR1 and CDR2 from the germline V gene are SEHNR and FQNEAQ (reference sequence). The CDR3 is 17 amino acids. V lost 5 bases, J lost 1 base, and 8 bases stayed unmatched. The chain's CDR3 is CASSRKGLASSYNEQFF. The CDR3 nucleotides read TGTGCCAGCAGCCGAAAGGGACTAGCGAGTTCCTACAATGAGCAGTTCTTC. Full variable domain (missing parts from reference TRBV7-9 and TRBJ2-1): DTGVSQNPRHKITKRGQNVTFRCDPISEHNRLYWYRQTLGQGPEFLTYFQNEAQLEKSRLLSDRFSAERPKGSFSTLEIQRTEQGDSAMYLCASSRKGLASSYNEQFFGPGTRLTVL.

This clonotype turned up a few times. The chain combines TRBV6-5 with TRBJ2-7, with TRBD2 matching over 8 bases. Per the germline V gene, CDR1 is MNHEY and CDR2 is SVGAGI. The J segment lost 1 base and the V segment lost 0 bases, leaving 5 bases of the junction unmatched. This CDR3 contains 16 residues. CDR3 residues: CASSYSSGGLSYEQYF. The CDR3 DNA follows: TGTGCCAGCAGTTACTCGAGCGGGGGCCTTTCCTACGAGCAGTACTTC.

In its sample, this clonotype was seen a few times. The J gene is TRBJ2-1, the V gene TRBV6-2 or TRBV6-3; TRBD2 matches 7 bases. CDR3 length: 15 residues. Germline assignment: CDR1 MNHEY and CDR2 SVGEGT. Trimming cost V 2 bases and J 9 bases; bases outside gene matches: 10. CDR3 bases: TGTGCCAGCAGTTACGATGGCGGGGGACCACGTGAGCAGTTCTTC. It encodes CASSYDGGGPREQFF.

The J gene is TRBJ2-7, the V gene TRBV21-1; the table's TRBD1 call for D was not verified on the DNA. TRBV21-1 is recorded as a pseudogene. There are 18 residues in the CDR3. CDR3 sequence: CASSKVVFYRDTPYEQYF. CDR3 nucleotides: TGTGCCAGCAGCAAAGTGGTTTTTTACCGGGACACCCCCTACGAGCAGTACTTC.

This chain connects TRBV5-6 to TRBJ2-5; TRBD2 might be the D (5 bases). The length of the CDR3 is 13 residues. CDR1 and CDR2 (germline): SGHDT, YYEEEE. V was pared by 2 bases and J by 9 bases, with 14 bases between. CDR3 nucleotides: TGTGCCAGCAGCTTCGGCAGCCTGGAGGCCCAGTACTTC. It specifies CASSFGSLEAQYF.

Here the CDR3 reads CASSQDGVYEQFF. The CDR3 DNA reads TGCGCCAGCAGCCAAGACGGAGTGTATGAGCAGTTCTTC. The chain has TRBV4-3 and TRBJ2-1, with D hard to call. CDR1 LGHNA and CDR2 YSLEER come from the germline V gene. The V end lost 0 bases, the J end lost 8 bases, and 8 bases lay between the germline ends. The CDR3 contains 13 residues.

This rearrangement joins TRBV19 to TRBJ2-1; either TRBD1 or TRBD2 may fit D (5 bases each). The germline V and J ends were trimmed by 7 bases and 0 bases, with 19 bases remaining between them. The CDR3 extends over 17 amino acids. Germline values: CDR1 LNHDA, CDR2 SQIVND (reference sequence). CDR3 in DNA: TGTGCCAGTACCAGGCAGGGACGTTTGAGCTCCTACAATGAGCAGTTCTTC. This translates into CASTRQGRLSSYNEQFF.

This clonotype was detected once. The V and J genes are TRBV30 and TRBJ1-5, with D hard to call. The CDR3 is made up of 14 amino acids. Trimming cost V 2 bases and J 3 bases, with 11 bases left between them. Germline CDR1 GTSNPN, CDR2 SVGIG (reference sequence). The CDR3: CAWSSTANNQPQHF. In DNA form, the CDR3 reads TGTGCCTGGAGTAGTACAGCAAACAATCAGCCCCAGCATTTT.

This clonotype has more than one count but fewer than ten. V usage is TRBV6-6 and J usage is TRBJ1-6; D might be TRBD1 (5 bases). The CDR3 extends over 15 amino acids. The V gene's germline CDR1 is MNHNY and CDR2 SVGAGI (reference sequence). Trimming shortened V by 5 bases and J by 8 bases, and 16 bases separated the two germline ends. The CDR3 sequence is CASSPLSLGDSPLHF. The DNA of the CDR3 is TGTGCCAGCAGTCCCCTGTCCCTAGGGGATTCACCCCTCCACTTT.

This clonotype has only a few counts. The chain carries TRBV30 and TRBJ2-6, with 7 bases matching TRBD1. CDR3 length: 15 amino acids. Germline assignment: CDR1 GTSNPN and CDR2 SVGIG (reference sequence). Germline trimming cut 5 bases from V and 0 bases from J; bases unmatched to any gene: 4. The CDR3 DNA is TGTGCCTGGCAGGGGGTCTTCTCTGGGGCCAACGTCCTGACTTTC. Translated, it gives CAWQGVFSGANVLTF. The full variable domain, in which reference TRBV30 and TRBJ2-6 provide the parts outside the CDR3, is SQTIHQWPATLVQPVGSPLSLECTVEGTSNPNLYWYRQAAGRGLQLLFYSVGIGQISSEVPQNLSASRPQDRQFILSSKKLLLSDSGFYLCAWQGVFSGANVLTFGAGSRLTVL.

J is TRBJ1-1 and V is TRBV4-1; D gene unclear. Germline V gives CDR1 MGHRA, CDR2 YSYEKL. This CDR3 comprises 15 residues. With 2 bases removed from V and 9 bases from J, the gap between germline ends came to 19 bases. Here the CDR3 reads CASSQRQGWDTKAFF. CDR3 bases: TGCGCCAGCAGCCAACGGCAAGGGTGGGATACTAAAGCTTTCTTT.

This chain joins TRBV27 and TRBJ1-1, with TRBD1 matching over 8 bases. Germline loops: CDR1 MNHEY, CDR2 SMNVEV (reference sequence). J gave up 5 bases and V 5 bases, and 10 bases lay outside the gene matches. The CDR3 is made up of 15 amino acids. The CDR3 DNA follows: TGTGCCAGCAGTCTCCGGACAGGGTGGTCGACTGAAGCTTTCTTT. It specifies CASSLRTGWSTEAFF.